Each of the 2 T cell receptor beta chains below was sequenced from the same sample in a study of CD8+CD57+ T cells in acquired aplastic anemia. TCR beta VDJ and CDR3 profiles were obtained from a genomic DNA template. TCRdb used MiXCR to reprocess the reads, holding one entry per CDR3 protein. The table records roughly 170,000 distinct CDR3 sequences, about 44% of them present only once. Sequenced patients had shown CD8+CD57+ cell expansion by flow cytometry. Sequenced sample: sorted CD4+, CD8+, or CD8+CD57+ T cells (not recorded which) from PBMCs. These receptors all come from a human donor with aplastic anemia.

This clonotype occurred many times. The CDR3 DNA follows: TGTGCCACGCCGGCGACTAGCGGGGCCCTTAGCACAGATACGCAGTATTTT. It is translated as CATPATSGALSTDTQYF. The V gene is TRBV7-3, the J gene TRBJ2-3; TRBD2 matches at 11 bases. CDR1 is SGHTA, CDR2 FQGTGA, per germline. V dropped 10 bases and J dropped 0; count of bases not matched to a gene: 12. The CDR3 has 17 amino acids.

This clonotype has more than one count but fewer than ten. The genes are TRBV29-1 and TRBJ2-2, with 8 bases lining up with TRBD1. After removal of 1 base from V and 6 bases from J, the junction contained 4 bases not matched to a gene. CDR1 SQVTM and CDR2 ANQGSEA come from the germline V gene. The CDR3 spans 14 residues. The CDR3 loop is CSVEAQGAPGELFF. The CDR3, as DNA: TGCAGCGTTGAAGCCCAGGGGGCGCCCGGGGAGCTGTTTTTT.